This record looks at one T cell receptor beta chain sequence and its context. Profiled with immunoSEQ multiplex PCR; TCRdb holds only in-frame clones, not every one. In the table there are about 150,000 clones, 90% to 95% of which are singletons. Deletions cut 6 bases from V and 5 bases from J, with 16 bases between. The CDR3 is 14 residues long. Germline CDR1 and CDR2: MNHEY and SVGAGI. The sample comes from a study of T cell responses to AZD1222 COVID-19 vaccine. The chain combines TRBV6-5 with TRBJ1-2; no firm D call. The sample in question was peripheral blood, obtained 28 days after the second AZD1222 dose. This TCR derives from an adult who received the AZD1222 COVID-19 vaccine. CDR3 DNA sequence: TGTGCCAGCAGGAAACTCGGGGTACAGTATGGCTACACCTTC. Residues: CASRKLGVQYGYTF.